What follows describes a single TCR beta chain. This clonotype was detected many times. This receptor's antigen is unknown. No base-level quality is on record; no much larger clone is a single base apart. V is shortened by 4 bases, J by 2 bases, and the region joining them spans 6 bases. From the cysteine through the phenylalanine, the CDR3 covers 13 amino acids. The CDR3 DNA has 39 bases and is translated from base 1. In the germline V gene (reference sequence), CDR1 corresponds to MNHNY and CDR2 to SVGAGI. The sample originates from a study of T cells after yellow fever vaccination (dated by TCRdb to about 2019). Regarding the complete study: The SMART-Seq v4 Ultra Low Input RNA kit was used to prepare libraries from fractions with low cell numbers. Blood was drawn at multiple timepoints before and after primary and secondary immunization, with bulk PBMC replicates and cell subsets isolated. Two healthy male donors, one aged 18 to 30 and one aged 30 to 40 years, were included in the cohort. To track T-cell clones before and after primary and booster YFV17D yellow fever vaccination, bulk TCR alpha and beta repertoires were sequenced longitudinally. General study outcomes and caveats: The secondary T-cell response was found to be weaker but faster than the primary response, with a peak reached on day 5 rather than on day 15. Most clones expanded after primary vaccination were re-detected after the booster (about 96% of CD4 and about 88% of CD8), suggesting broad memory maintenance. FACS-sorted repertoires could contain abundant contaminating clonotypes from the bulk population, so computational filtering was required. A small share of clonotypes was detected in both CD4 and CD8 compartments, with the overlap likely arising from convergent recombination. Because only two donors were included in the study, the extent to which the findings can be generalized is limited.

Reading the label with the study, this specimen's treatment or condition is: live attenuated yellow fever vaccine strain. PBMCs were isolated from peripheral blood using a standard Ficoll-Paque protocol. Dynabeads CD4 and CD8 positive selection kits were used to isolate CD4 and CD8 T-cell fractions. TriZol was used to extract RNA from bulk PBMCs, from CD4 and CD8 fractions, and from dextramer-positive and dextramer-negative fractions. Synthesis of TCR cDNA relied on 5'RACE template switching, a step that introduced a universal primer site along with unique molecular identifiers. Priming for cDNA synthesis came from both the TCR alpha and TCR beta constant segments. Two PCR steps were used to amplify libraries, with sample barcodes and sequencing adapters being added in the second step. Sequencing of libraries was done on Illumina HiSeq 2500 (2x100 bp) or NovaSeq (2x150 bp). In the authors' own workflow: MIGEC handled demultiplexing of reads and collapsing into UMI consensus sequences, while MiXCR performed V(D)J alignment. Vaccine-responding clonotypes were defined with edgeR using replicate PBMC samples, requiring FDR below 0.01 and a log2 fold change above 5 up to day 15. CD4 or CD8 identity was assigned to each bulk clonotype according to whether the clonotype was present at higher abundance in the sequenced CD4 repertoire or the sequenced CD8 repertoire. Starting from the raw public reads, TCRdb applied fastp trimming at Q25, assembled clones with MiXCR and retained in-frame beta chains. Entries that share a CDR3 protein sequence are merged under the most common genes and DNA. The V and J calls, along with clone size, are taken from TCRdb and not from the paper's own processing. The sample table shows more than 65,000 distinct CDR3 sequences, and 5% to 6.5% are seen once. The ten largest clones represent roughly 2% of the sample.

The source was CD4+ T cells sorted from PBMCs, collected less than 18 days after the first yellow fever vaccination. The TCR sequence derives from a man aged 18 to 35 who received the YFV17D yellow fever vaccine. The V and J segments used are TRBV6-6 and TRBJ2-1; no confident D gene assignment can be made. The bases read TGTGCCAGCAGTTTTGGACCCTACAATGAGCAGTTCTTC. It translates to CASSFGPYNEQFF.